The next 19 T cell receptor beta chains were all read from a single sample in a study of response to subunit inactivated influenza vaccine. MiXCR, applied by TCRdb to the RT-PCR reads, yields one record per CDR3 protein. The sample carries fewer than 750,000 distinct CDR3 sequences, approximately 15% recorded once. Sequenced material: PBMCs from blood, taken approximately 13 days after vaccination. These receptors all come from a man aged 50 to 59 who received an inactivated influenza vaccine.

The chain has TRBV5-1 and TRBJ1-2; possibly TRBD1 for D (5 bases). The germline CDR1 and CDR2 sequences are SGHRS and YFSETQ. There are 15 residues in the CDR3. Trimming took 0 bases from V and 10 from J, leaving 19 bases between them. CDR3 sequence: CASSLASASQGVYTF. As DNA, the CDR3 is TGCGCCAGCAGCTTGGCCTCGGCGTCTCAGGGCGTCTACACCTTC.

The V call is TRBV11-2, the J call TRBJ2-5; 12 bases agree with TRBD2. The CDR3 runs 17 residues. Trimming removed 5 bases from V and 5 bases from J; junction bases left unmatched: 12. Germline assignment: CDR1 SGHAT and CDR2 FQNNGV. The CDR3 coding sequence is TGTGCCAGCAGCCGTTTCCCTAGCGGGGGGGCATCGGAGACCCAGTACTTC. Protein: CASSRFPSGGASETQYF.

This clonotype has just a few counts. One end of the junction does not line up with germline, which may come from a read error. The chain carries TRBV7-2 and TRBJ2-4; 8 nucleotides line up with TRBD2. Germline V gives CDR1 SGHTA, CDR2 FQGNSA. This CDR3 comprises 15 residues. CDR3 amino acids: CASNLSGTRSGIQYF. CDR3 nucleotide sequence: TGTGCCAGCAACTTATCTGGGACTAGGTCTGGCATTCAGTACTTC.

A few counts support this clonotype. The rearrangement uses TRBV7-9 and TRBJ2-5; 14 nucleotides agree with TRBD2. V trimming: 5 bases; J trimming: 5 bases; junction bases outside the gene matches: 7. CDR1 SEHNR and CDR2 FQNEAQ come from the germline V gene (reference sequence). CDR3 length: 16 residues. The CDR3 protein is CASSRPRTSGRETQYF. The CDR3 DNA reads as TGTGCCAGCAGCCGACCTCGGACTAGCGGGAGGGAGACCCAGTACTTC.

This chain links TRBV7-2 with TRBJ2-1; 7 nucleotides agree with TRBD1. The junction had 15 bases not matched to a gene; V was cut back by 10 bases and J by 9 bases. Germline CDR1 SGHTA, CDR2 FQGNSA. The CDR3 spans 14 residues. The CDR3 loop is CAIIRRQGTTEQFF. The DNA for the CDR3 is TGTGCCATCATCCGTAGACAGGGTACTACTGAGCAGTTCTTC. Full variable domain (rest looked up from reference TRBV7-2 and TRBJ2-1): GAGVSQSPSNKVTEKGKDVELRCDPISGHTALYWYRQSLGQGLEFLIYFQGNSAPDKSGLPSDRFSAERTGGSVSTLTIQRTQQEDSAVYLCAIIRRQGTTEQFFGPGTRLTVL.

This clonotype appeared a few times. The CDR3 here is CASGQGNNQPQHF. The DNA for the CDR3 is TGTGCCAGCGGACAGGGGAACAATCAGCCCCAGCATTTT. V gene TRBV28 combines with J gene TRBJ1-5; 9 nucleotides align to TRBD1. Germline CDR1 MDHEN, CDR2 SYDVKM. J lost 3 bases, V lost 8 bases, and 2 bases had no gene match. The CDR3 consists of 13 residues.

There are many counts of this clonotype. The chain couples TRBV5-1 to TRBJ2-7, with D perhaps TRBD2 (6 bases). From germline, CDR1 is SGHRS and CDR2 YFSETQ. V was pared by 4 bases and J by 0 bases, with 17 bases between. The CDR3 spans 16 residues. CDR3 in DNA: TGCGCCAGCAGCGAGCCCTTCGGAGGGAGCTCCTACGAGCAGTACTTC. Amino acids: CASSEPFGGSSYEQYF. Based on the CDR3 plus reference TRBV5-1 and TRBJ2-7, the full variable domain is KAGVTQTPRYLIKTRGQQVTLSCSPISGHRSVSWYQQTPGQGLQFLFEYFSETQRNKGNFPGRFSGRQFSNSRSEMNVSTLELGDSALYLCASSEPFGGSSYEQYFGPGTRLTVT.

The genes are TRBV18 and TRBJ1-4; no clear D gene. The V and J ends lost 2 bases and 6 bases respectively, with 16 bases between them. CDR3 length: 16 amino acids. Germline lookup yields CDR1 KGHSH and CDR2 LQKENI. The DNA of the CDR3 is TGTGCCAGCTCACCAGGGGAGAGGTTGTCCGATGAAAAACTGTTTTTT. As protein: CASSPGERLSDEKLFF.

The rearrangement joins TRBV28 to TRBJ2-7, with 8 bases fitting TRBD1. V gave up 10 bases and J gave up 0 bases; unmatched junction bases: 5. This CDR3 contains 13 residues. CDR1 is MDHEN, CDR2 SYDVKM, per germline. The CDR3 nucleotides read TGTGCCACCTCGGACAGGGTCTCCTACGAGCAGTACTTC. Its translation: CATSDRVSYEQYF.

DNA for the CDR3: TGTGCCAGCAGCCACAGAGGGGAAACCGGGGAGCTGTTTTTT. It yields the protein CASSHRGETGELFF. The chain carries TRBV3-1 and TRBJ2-2; D may match TRBD1 or TRBD2 (5 bases each). CDR1 and CDR2 from the germline V gene are LGHDT and YNNKEL (reference sequence). V gave up 3 bases and J gave up 5 bases, with 10 bases separating them. The CDR3 loop spans 14 amino acids.

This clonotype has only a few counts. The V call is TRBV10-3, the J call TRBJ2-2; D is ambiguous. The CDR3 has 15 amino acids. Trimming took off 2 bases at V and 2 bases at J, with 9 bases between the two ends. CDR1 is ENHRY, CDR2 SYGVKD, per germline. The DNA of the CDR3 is TGTGCCATCAGTGAGGAGATTTCTAACACCGGGGAGCTGTTTTTT. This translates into CAISEEISNTGELFF.

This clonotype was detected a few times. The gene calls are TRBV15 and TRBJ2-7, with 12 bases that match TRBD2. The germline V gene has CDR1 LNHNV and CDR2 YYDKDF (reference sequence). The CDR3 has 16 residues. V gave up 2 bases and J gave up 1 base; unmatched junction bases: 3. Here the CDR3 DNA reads TGTGCCACCAGCAGAACTGGACTAGCGGGGTCCTACGAGCAGTACTTC. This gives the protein CATSRTGLAGSYEQYF. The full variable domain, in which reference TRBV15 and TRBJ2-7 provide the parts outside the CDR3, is DAMVIQNPRYQVTQFGKPVTLSCSQTLNHNVMYWYQQKSSQAPKLLFHYYDKDFNNEADTPDNFQSRRPNTSFCFLDIRSPGLGDTAMYLCATSRTGLAGSYEQYFGPGTRLTVT.

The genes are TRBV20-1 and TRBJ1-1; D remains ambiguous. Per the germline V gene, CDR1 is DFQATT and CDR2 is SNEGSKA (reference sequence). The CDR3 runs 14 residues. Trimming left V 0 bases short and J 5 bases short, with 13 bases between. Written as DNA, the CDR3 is TGCAGTGCTAGAGACCACCCCGGGGATACTGAAGCTTTCTTT. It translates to CSARDHPGDTEAFF.

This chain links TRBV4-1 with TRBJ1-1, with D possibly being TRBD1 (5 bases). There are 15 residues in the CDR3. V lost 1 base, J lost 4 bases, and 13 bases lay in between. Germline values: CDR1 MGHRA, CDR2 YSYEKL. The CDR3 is CASSQAWGPATEAFF. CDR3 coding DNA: TGCGCCAGCAGCCAAGCGTGGGGCCCTGCCACTGAAGCTTTCTTT.

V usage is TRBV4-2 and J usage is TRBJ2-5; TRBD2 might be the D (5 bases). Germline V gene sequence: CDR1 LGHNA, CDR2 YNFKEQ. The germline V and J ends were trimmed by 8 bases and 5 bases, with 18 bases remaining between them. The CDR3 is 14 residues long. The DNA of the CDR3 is TGTGCCAGCGCACCGGCCTTCCGAGGGGAGACCCAGTACTTC. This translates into CASAPAFRGETQYF.

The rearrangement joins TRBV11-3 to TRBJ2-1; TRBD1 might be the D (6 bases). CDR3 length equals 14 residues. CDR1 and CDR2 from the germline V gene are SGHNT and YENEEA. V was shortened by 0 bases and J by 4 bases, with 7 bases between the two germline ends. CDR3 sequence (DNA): TGTGCCAGCAGCTTAGAGGGGACATACAATGAGCAGTTCTTC. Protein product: CASSLEGTYNEQFF.

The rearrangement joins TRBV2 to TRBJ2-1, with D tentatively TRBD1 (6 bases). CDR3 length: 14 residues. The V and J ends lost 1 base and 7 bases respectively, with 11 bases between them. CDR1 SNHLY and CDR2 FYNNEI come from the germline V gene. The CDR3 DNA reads TGTGCCAGCAGTGAAGTTCTGAGGGGGAATGAGCAGTTCTTC. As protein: CASSEVLRGNEQFF.

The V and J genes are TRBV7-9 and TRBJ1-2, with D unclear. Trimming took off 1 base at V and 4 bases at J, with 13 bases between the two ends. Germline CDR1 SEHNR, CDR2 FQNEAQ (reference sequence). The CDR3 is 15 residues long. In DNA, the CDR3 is TGTGCCAGCAGCTTAGGGGCCCCAGGCGGCTATGGCTACACCTTC. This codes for CASSLGAPGGYGYTF.

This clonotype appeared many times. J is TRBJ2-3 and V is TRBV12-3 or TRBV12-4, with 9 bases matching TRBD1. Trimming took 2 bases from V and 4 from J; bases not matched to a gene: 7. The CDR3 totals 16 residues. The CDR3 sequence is CASSLPGQGMADTQYF. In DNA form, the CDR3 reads TGTGCCAGCAGTTTACCTGGACAGGGGATGGCAGATACGCAGTATTTT.